The sequence of this TCR beta chain was determined in a study of CD8 T cells in Susac syndrome. For the study at large: The sequenced Susac syndrome patients comprised five or six with active disease and fewer than 10 in remission. At the time their blood was drawn, patients with Susac syndrome were either therapy-naive, on corticosteroids (with some of them also receiving intravenous immunoglobulin), or on intravenous immunoglobulin alone.

The ends were cut back, 4 bases at V and 3 bases at J, with 14 bases in the middle. CDR1 and CDR2 from the germline V gene are SGHRS and YFSETQ. The CDR3 is 14 residues long. A quantity of about 0.5 to 1 ug RNA underwent reverse transcription using random hexamers. TCRdb processed the immunoSEQ multiplex PCR reads anew with MiXCR; each CDR3 protein has one entry. Of about 180,000 distinct CDR3 sequences detected, about 94% appear once; the ten largest clones hold 0.099%. The sequenced sample consisted of CD4+ T cells from PBMCs. The receptor was derived from a human donor with Susac syndrome. The rearrangement joins TRBV5-1 to TRBJ2-7; D not resolved. CDR3 nucleotide sequence: TGCGCCAGCAGCGGCCCGGACGGAGACTACGAGCAGTACTTC. Protein: CASSGPDGDYEQYF.